These 32 T cell receptor delta chains were all obtained from the same sample, sequenced in a study of γδ T cells in repeated Plasmodium falciparum infection. Gammadelta T cells were flow-sorted from PBMC into Vgamma9/Vdelta2+ and Vdelta2-negative populations for bulk analysis. TCRdb reanalyzed the multiplex PCR reads using CATT. The sample comprises 70,000 to 95,000 delta-chain clones, under 1.5% of which are singletons, and under 9.5% rests with the top ten. Sequenced input: gamma-delta T cells from blood. These receptors were taken from a pool of human donors (malaria-infected and uninfected, not separated).

This clone was seen repeatedly, ten times or more. Only one base separates this from a far larger clonotype, so it likely reflects a read error. The sample has other DNA sequences that encode this CDR3 too. J gene calling gave no result, while the V gene is TRDV2; whether TRDD3, the table's D call, matches the DNA was not checked. This CDR3 has 15 amino acids. The germline gives CDR1 GEAIGNYY, CDR2 EKD. The CDR3, as DNA: TGTGCCTGTGACAGCGTGGGGGATAGGACCGATAAGCTCATCTTT. Translated: CACDSVGDRTDKLIF.

This clone has ten or more counts. A far larger clone lies a single base away; this is likely a read error. Other nucleotide sequences in the sample specify the same CDR3. V usage is TRDV2 and J usage is TRDJ1; 11 bases align to TRDD3. The J gene is absent in TCRdb and was assigned here via DNA matching to germline. CDR3 length: 19 residues. CDR1 and CDR2 (germline): GEAIGNYY, EKD. V was pared by 4 bases and J by 0 bases, with 15 bases of the junction left unmatched. The CDR3 region has the DNA TGTGCCTGTGATACCGTAGGTGGGGGATACGTGGGGTACACCGATAAACTCATCTTT. This codes for CACDTVGGGYVGYTDKLIF.

This clone has a count of ten or more. TCRdb pairs this DNA with a much larger clone's protein that differs at residue 3, likely a read error; the protein shown was translated from the DNA. This rearrangement joins TRDV2 to TRDJ1; 7 bases align to TRDD3. Per the germline V gene, CDR1 is GEAIGNYY and CDR2 is EKD. This CDR3 is 19 amino acids long. The CDR3 bases are TGTGCCCGTGACACCGTAGGGCTGGGGGCACATTCTTACACCGATAAACTCATCTTT. It translates to CARDTVGLGAHSYTDKLIF.

Regarding this clone: The protein in TCRdb stems from a much larger clone and differs at residue 6 from this DNA's translation, likely a read error; here the protein is translated from the DNA. This sequence joins TRDV1 and TRDJ1; TRDD3 matches at 10 bases. The germline gives CDR1 TSWWSYY, CDR2 QGS. The CDR3 length is 30 residues. V gave up 1 base and J gave up 0 bases; unmatched junction bases: 44. The CDR3 sequence is CALGEPSYRGIRTVLQKEDTGEGNTDKLIF. The CDR3 DNA reads as TGTGCTCTTGGGGAACCTTCCTACCGGGGGATACGCACAGTGCTACAAAAGGAGGATACGGGCGAAGGGAACACCGATAAACTCATCTTT.

About this clone itself: TCRdb records a much larger clone's protein for this DNA, with a difference at residue 13 that likely arises from a read error; the protein given is the translation of the DNA. The chain recombines TRDV1 with TRDJ3, with D tentatively TRDD2 (6 bases). Germline matching of the DNA provided the J gene here, since TCRdb leaves it blank. Trimming took off 0 bases at V and 0 bases at J, with 27 bases between the two ends. The CDR3 has 24 amino acids. CDR1 is TSWWSYY, CDR2 QGS, per germline. The CDR3 region is CALGELQVLQQLQAHSWDTRQMFF. The CDR3 bases are TGTGCTCTTGGGGAACTCCAAGTCCTACAACAGTTACAAGCTCACTCCTGGGACACCCGACAGATGTTTTTC.

The V and J genes are TRDV1 and TRDJ1; 9 bases match TRDD3. The CDR3 runs to 21 residues. After removal of 3 bases from V and 0 bases from J, the junction contained 20 bases not matched to a gene. From germline, CDR1 is TSWWSYY and CDR2 QGS. Here the CDR3 reads CALGELRSGWGINPYTDKLIF. The CDR3 DNA is TGTGCTCTTGGGGAGCTACGTTCCGGGTGGGGGATAAATCCGTACACCGATAAACTCATCTTT.

This rearrangement joins TRDV1 to TRDJ1, with 11 positions matching TRDD3. TCRdb leaves out the J gene; it was filled in here by matching the DNA to germline. The V gene's germline CDR1 is TSWWSYY and CDR2 QGS. This CDR3 has 18 amino acids. Trimming removed 4 bases from V and 10 bases from J; junction bases left unmatched: 20. The CDR3 DNA reads TGTGCTCTTGGGGGTTTTACGTACCCCTGGGGGATACAAATCGGACTCATCTTT. Amino acids: CALGGFTYPWGIQIGLIF.

There are a few counts of this clone. The protein that TCRdb holds for this DNA derives from a much larger clone and differs from the translated DNA at residue 10, which likely indicates a read error; the protein shown here is translated from the DNA. This chain uses TRDV2 with TRDJ3, with TRDD3 matching 9 bases. The J gene, absent from TCRdb, was called here by matching the DNA to germline. Germline V gene data show CDR1 as GEAIGNYY and CDR2 as EKD. Germline trimming cut 3 bases from V and 0 bases from J; bases unmatched to any gene: 8. The CDR3 runs to 19 residues. The CDR3 reads CACDSRTGGGSWDTRQMFF. The CDR3, as DNA: TGTGCCTGTGACTCCCGTACTGGGGGAGGCTCCTGGGACACCCGACAGATGTTTTTC.

A note on this clone: A far larger clone differs by one base, so this is likely a read error. Other nucleotide sequences in the sample specify the same CDR3. The V call is TRDV2, the J call TRDJ1, with TRDD3 as a possible D gene (6 bases). Matching the DNA to germline supplied the J gene, which TCRdb does not give. This CDR3 has 16 residues. From germline, CDR1 is GEAIGNYY and CDR2 EKD. V was pared by 0 bases and J by 5 bases, with 18 bases between. The CDR3 sequence: CACDTVGDRGTDKLIF. Written as DNA, the CDR3 is TGTGCCTGTGACACCGTCGGGGATCGTGGTACTGATAAACTCATCTTT.

On this clone: TCRdb records a much larger clone's protein for this DNA, with a difference at residue 13 that likely arises from a read error; the protein given is the translation of the DNA. V usage is TRDV2 and J usage is TRDJ3; 8 positions match TRDD3. Here the J gene came from matching the DNA to germline, since TCRdb omits it. The CDR3 length is 22 residues. The V segment lost 0 bases and the J segment 3 bases; nucleotides outside the gene matches: 18. CDR1 is GEAIGNYY, CDR2 EKD, per germline. The CDR3 region has the DNA TGTGCCTGTGACACCGTGTCCCTGGGGGAGACAAACGTGGTCTGGGACACCCGACAGATGTTTTTC. Translation: CACDTVSLGETNVVWDTRQMFF.

Comment on this clone: With only one base between it and a far larger clone, this is likely a read error. Other nucleotide sequences from this sample produce the same CDR3. V and J are TRDV2 and TRDJ3, with 13 nucleotides matching TRDD3. TCRdb supplies no J gene; here it was assigned by aligning the nucleotide sequence to germline. The CDR3 spans 23 residues. Germline CDR1 reads GEAIGNYY; CDR2 reads EKD. The CDR3 nucleotides are TGTGCCTGTGACGCGGGGTTAGAGGTACTGGGGGATACGCCGGCCTGGGACACCCGGCAGATGTTTTTC. This sequence encodes CACDAGLEVLGDTPAWDTRQMFF.

In this sample, this clone turned up a few times. Translating this DNA gives a protein that differs at residue 6 from the TCRdb one, which belongs to a much larger clone; a read error is likely, and the protein shown is this translation. CDR3 loop: CALGEQGFSGTDKLIF. For the CDR3, the DNA is TGTGCTCTTGGGGAACAGGGCTTCTCGGGGACCGATAAACTCATCTTT. The gene calls are TRDV1 and TRDJ1; D gene ambiguous. This CDR3 region has 16 residues. Trimming took 1 base from V and 2 from J, leaving 14 bases between them. Looked up from germline, CDR1 is TSWWSYY and CDR2 is QGS.

This clone occurred a few times. The likely explanation is a read error, given a far larger clone one base away. At the DNA level, this CDR3 is encoded by other sequences in the same sample as well. The J gene was not called, though the V gene is TRDV2; the table's D call, TRDD3, has no DNA check behind it. Germline loops: CDR1 GEAIGNYY, CDR2 EKD. This CDR3 is 16 amino acids long. The CDR3 loop reads CACEPGARWGRDKLIF. The CDR3 DNA sequence: TGTGCCTGTGAACCTGGGGCCAGATGGGGGAGAGATAAGCTCATCTTT.

In its sample, this clone was seen a few times. The TCRdb protein comes from a much larger clone and disagrees with this DNA's translation at residue 7, likely due to a read error; the protein given here is derived from the DNA. The J gene is TRDJ4, the V gene TRDV1; TRDD2 is a possible D gene (5 bases). TCRdb records no J gene; here it was assigned by comparing the DNA to germline. V was shortened by 0 bases and J by 1 base, with 21 bases between the two germline ends. There are 18 residues in the CDR3. Germline CDR1 TSWWSYY, CDR2 QGS. The CDR3 sequence is CALGELALRRYAVRPLIF. DNA for the CDR3: TGTGCTCTTGGGGAACTTGCCCTACGGCGCTACGCAGTCAGACCCCTGATCTTT.

There are a few counts of this clone. A far larger clone is one nucleotide away, so this likely arose from a read error. Other DNA sequences in this specimen translate into the identical CDR3. CDR3 in amino acids: CACDLRLGTGGCFIF. The CDR3 region has the DNA TGTGCCTGTGATCTTCGGCTTGGGACTGGGGGATGTTTTATCTTT. A V gene of TRDV2 was called, but no J gene was assigned; TRDD3, as called in the table, went unchecked against the DNA. The CDR3 runs to 15 residues. The germline V gene has CDR1 GEAIGNYY and CDR2 EKD.

About this clone: The translation of this DNA and the TCRdb protein of a much larger clone differ at residue 9, probably owing to a read error; the protein shown here is translated from the DNA. The gene calls are TRDV2 and TRDJ1, with D perhaps assigned TRDD2 or TRDD3 (6 bases each). Germline matching of the DNA provided the J gene here, since TCRdb leaves it blank. V was clipped by 0 bases and J by 0 bases, with 22 bases between them. Looked up from germline, CDR1 is GEAIGNYY and CDR2 is EKD. The CDR3 runs to 19 residues. The CDR3 reads CACDTLLLVDTRYTDKLIF. CDR3 DNA: TGTGCCTGTGACACCCTCCTACTGGTGGATACCCGCTACACCGATAAACTCATCTTT.

Note on this clone: The amino acid sequence in TCRdb belongs to a much larger clone and departs from this DNA's translation at residue 7, likely a sequencing read error; the sequence shown is translated from the DNA. The chain carries TRDV1 and TRDJ1, with 11 bases aligning to TRDD3. The J gene, not given by TCRdb, was assigned here from a germline match of the nucleotide sequence. CDR3 length equals 25 residues. With 3 bases clipped from V and 0 bases from J, the junction kept 30 bases outside the gene matches. CDR1 and CDR2 from the germline V gene are TSWWSYY and QGS. In DNA form, the CDR3 reads TGTGCTCTTGGGGATTCCACTTCTTCCTACGTACGTACTGGGGGATATGGCCCATACACCGATAAACTCATCTTT. Protein: CALGDSTSSYVRTGGYGPYTDKLIF.

Note on this clone: A much bigger clone sits one base away, suggesting this may be a read error. V is TRDV1 and J is TRDJ1, with TRDD3 matching 10 bases. No J gene was available from TCRdb, and it was assigned here by a germline match of the DNA. From germline, CDR1 is TSWWSYY and CDR2 QGS. The CDR3 is made up of 24 amino acids. The trim removed 0 bases at V and 0 bases at J, leaving 25 bases unmatched. The chain's CDR3 is CALGELHLLRYTGGYAGYTDKLIF. CDR3 sequence (DNA): TGTGCTCTTGGGGAACTTCACCTCCTACGTTACACCGGGGGATACGCGGGGTACACCGATAAACTCATCTTT.

Notes on this clone: The mismatch at residue 12 between this DNA's translation and the TCRdb protein of a much larger clone likely reflects a read error; the protein shown is translated from the DNA. This chain uses TRDV3 with TRDJ1; tentatively, D is TRDD2 or TRDD3 (5 bases each). The CDR3 spans 14 residues. CDR1 is TVYSNPD and CDR2 is GDNSRS in the germline V gene (reference sequence). The DNA of the CDR3 is TGTGCCTTTGCGGGGGCTACCTACACCGATAAACCCATCTTT. Its protein product is CAFAGATYTDKPIF.

As to this clone: The TCRdb protein, from a much larger clone, departs from this DNA's translation at residue 11, likely by read error; the protein shown derives from the DNA. The genes are TRDV2 and TRDJ1; 7 bases line up with TRDD3. TCRdb leaves out the J gene; it was filled in here by matching the DNA to germline. The CDR3 runs 16 residues. CDR1 GEAIGNYY and CDR2 EKD come from the germline V gene. Trimming cost V 4 bases and J 3 bases; bases outside gene matches: 13. CDR3 in amino acids: CACDPLLGTYADKLIF. DNA for the CDR3: TGTGCCTGTGATCCCTTACTGGGGACGTACGCCGATAAACTCATCTTT.

In the case of this clone: TCRdb lists the protein of a much larger clone for this DNA, which differs at residue 3, so this is likely a read error; the protein given here is translated from the DNA itself. The gene calls are TRDV1 and TRDJ1; D may be TRDD3 (6 bases). Germline V gene sequence: CDR1 TSWWSYY, CDR2 QGS. The length of the CDR3 is 14 residues. For the CDR3, the DNA is TGTGCTCCTGGGGAACCCTTTGGGGCCGATAAACTCATCTTT. Protein: CAPGEPFGADKLIF.

Ten or more counts support this clone. The protein held in TCRdb is that of a much larger clone and does not match this DNA's translation at residue 8, likely because of a read error; the protein shown is translated from the DNA. The rearrangement links TRDV1 to TRDJ1, with D uncertain. TCRdb gives no J gene; it was assigned here by matching the DNA to germline. Germline assignment: CDR1 TSWWSYY and CDR2 QGS. The CDR3 has 18 amino acids. V gave up 3 bases and J gave up 0 bases, with 20 bases separating them. CDR3 DNA: TGTGCTCTTGGGGATTTCCGGCCCTCCTCCCTATACACCGATAAACTCATCTTT. Protein sequence: CALGDFRPSSLYTDKLIF.

In its sample, this clone was seen many times. With a much larger clone just one base away, this may be a read error. Other DNA sequences in the same sample also yield this CDR3. The V call is TRDV2, the J call TRDJ1; 8 nucleotides line up with TRDD3. CDR1 and CDR2 (germline): GEAIGNYY, EKD. The CDR3 is 15 residues long. After removal of 3 bases from V and 2 bases from J, the junction contained 7 bases not matched to a gene. This CDR3 reads CACDALLGGTDKLIF. CDR3 coding DNA: TGTGCCTGTGACGCCTTACTGGGGGGGACCGATAAACTCATCTTT.

Ten or more counts support this clone. This likely stems from a read error, as it lies one base from a far larger clone. Additional DNA sequences in this sample encode the identical CDR3. The rearrangement links TRDV1 to TRDJ1; 7 nucleotides agree with TRDD2. The CDR3 loop spans 19 amino acids. Germline CDR1 and CDR2: TSWWSYY and QGS. Unmatched junction bases numbered 16, after V lost 3 bases and J lost 0 bases. DNA of the CDR3: TGTGCTCTTGGGGAGCTTCCGGCCTTCCTTTCCCCATACACCGATAAACTCATCTTT. Translation gives CALGELPAFLSPYTDKLIF.

Note on this clone: The mismatch at residue 12 between this DNA's translation and the TCRdb protein of a much larger clone likely reflects a read error; the protein shown is translated from the DNA. CDR3 DNA: TGTGCTCTTGGGGCGCGTTCCCCTGTTTGGGGCAAGGAACTGGGGGATCTTAAACTCATCTTT. It specifies CALGARSPVWGKELGDLKLIF. The chain combines TRDV1 with TRDJ1; 10 bases agree with TRDD3. CDR1 TSWWSYY and CDR2 QGS come from the germline V gene. The CDR3 length is 21 residues. V lost 4 bases, J lost 7 bases, and 27 bases stayed unmatched.

This clone was counted ten times or more. This CDR3 is also generated by other DNA sequences in the sample. The V gene is TRDV1, the J gene TRDJ1; the match to TRDD3 covers 10 bases. This CDR3 has 17 amino acids. CDR1 and CDR2 from the germline V gene are TSWWSYY and QGS. The ends lost 5 bases at V and 7 bases at J; junction bases unmatched: 16. The CDR3: CALGSVPIVGDTSKLIF. The DNA for the CDR3 is TGTGCTCTTGGGAGCGTCCCGATTGTGGGGGATACAAGTAAACTCATCTTT.

With regard to this clone: TCRdb's listed protein matches a much larger clone and diverges from this DNA's translation at residue 16, likely through a read error; the protein shown comes from the DNA. The chain links TRDV2 to TRDJ1; 11 bases map to TRDD3. The length of the CDR3 is 19 residues. CDR1 is GEAIGNYY and CDR2 is EKD in the germline V gene. CDR3 sequence reads: CACDTQALGDTPYTDRLIF. CDR3 in DNA: TGTGCCTGTGACACCCAAGCTCTGGGGGATACCCCGTACACCGATAGACTCATCTTT.

This clone was seen ten or more times. TCRdb's protein and the translated DNA diverge at residue 17; the protein reported here is the translation of the DNA. The CDR3 sequence: CALGELALLGDKGTDKPIF. CDR3 in DNA: TGTGCTCTTGGGGAACTCGCGTTACTGGGGGATAAGGGCACCGATAAACCCATCTTT. This rearrangement joins TRDV1 to TRDJ1; the match to TRDD3 covers 11 bases. Per germline, CDR1 TSWWSYY and CDR2 QGS. This CDR3 is 19 amino acids long.

To note about this clone: Translating this DNA gives a protein that differs at residue 19 from the TCRdb one, which belongs to a much larger clone; a read error is likely, and the protein shown is this translation. This sequence joins TRDV1 and TRDJ3, with a tentative D call TRDD2 (9 bases). TCRdb records no J gene; here it was assigned by comparing the DNA to germline. This CDR3 is built from 23 residues. Germline V gene sequence: CDR1 TSWWSYY, CDR2 QGS. The CDR3 bases are TGTGCTCTTGGGGAACCTGCCTTCCTACAGGCGGGGGATAGCTCCTGGGACACCCAACAGATGTTTTTC. This gives the protein CALGEPAFLQAGDSSWDTQQMFF.

With regard to this clone: The protein given by TCRdb reflects a much larger clone and differs at residue 11 from this DNA's translation, likely from a read error; the protein shown is the DNA's translation. Other DNA sequences in this sample translate to the same CDR3. The chain couples TRDV1 to TRDJ1; a weak D match, TRDD2 (7 bases). Assignment of the J gene here rests on matching the DNA to germline, because TCRdb gives none. Germline V gene data show CDR1 as TSWWSYY and CDR2 as QGS. V lost 5 bases and J lost 0, with 25 bases in between. The CDR3 has 19 residues. In nucleotides, the CDR3 is TGTGCTCTTGGGCCCCGTACACCTTCCTTCAGGGGATACACCGATAAACTCATCTTT. Its protein product is CALGPRTPSFRGYTDKLIF.

With respect to this clone: Other DNA sequences within the sample encode an identical CDR3. The V call is TRDV1, the J call TRDJ1; 8 positions agree with TRDD3. TCRdb supplies no J gene; here it was assigned by aligning the nucleotide sequence to germline. V shed 4 bases and J 3 bases; nucleotides not matched to a gene: 28. This CDR3 is built from 22 residues. Germline lookup yields CDR1 TSWWSYY and CDR2 QGS. CDR3 nucleotides: TGTGCTCTTGGGGGAACTGTCCTTCTTAGCACTGGGGGGTATTTGGTCCCCGATAAACTCATCTTT. It codes for CALGGTVLLSTGGYLVPDKLIF.

A note on this clone: A read error likely explains this, since a far larger clone differs by one base. The sample holds other DNA sequences that translate to the same CDR3. This chain links TRDV1 with TRDJ1; 10 bases are a match to TRDD3. No J gene was available from TCRdb, and it was assigned here by a germline match of the DNA. Germline V CDR1 and CDR2: TSWWSYY, QGS. This CDR3 has 26 amino acids. The CDR3 DNA sequence: TGTGCTCTCGGGGAAAACGTTCGTTCCTTCCCCTTTACCTATCTTCACTGGGGGATCGGTTTCGATAAACTCATCTTT. Its protein product is CALGENVRSFPFTYLHWGIGFDKLIF.